This paragraph reports one T cell receptor beta chain. Its antigen remains unknown. The record originates from a study of blood T cells in healthy people across ages. Findings and limits, study-wide: Considered underestimates were the diversity estimates obtained from one million T cells.

PCR was performed a second time for roughly 7 to 11 cycles using a sample-barcoded 5' primer and a J-beta primer mix. Each cDNA molecule carried a tag from a template-switch adaptor that contained 12 random nucleotides. MiXCR, run by TCRdb on the 5' RACE reads, gives a single entry per CDR3 protein. The sample shows about 1,400,000 distinct CDR3 sequences, 42% of them seen only once. V lost 3 bases and J 1 base, leaving 15 bases between the germline ends. This CDR3 spans 16 amino acids. Germline lookup yields CDR1 WSHSY and CDR2 SAAADI. Source material: blood. The chain recombines TRBV10-2 with TRBJ2-5; D might be TRBD1 (6 bases). This clonotype was obtained from a woman under 30 in good health. In nucleotides, the CDR3 is TGCGCCAGCAGTGATATAGGACAGTTCCCCCAAGAGACCCAGTACTTC. It codes for CASSDIGQFPQETQYF.